This T cell receptor (beta chain) was documented in a study of vaccination and CD4 T cells after COVID-19. At the level of the study: Samples after vaccination came a median roughly 70 days past dose two, ranging 14 to 241.

Specified time point: late sampling 161 to 241 days after vaccination in a few convalescent patients. The PCR-positive dates, March through December 2020, came before the US Alpha, Beta and Delta variants. MiXCR, applied by TCRdb to the PCR reads, yields one record per CDR3 protein. Of just over 35,000 distinct CDR3 sequences listed, more than 35% were seen once; the top ten hold 5% to 6.5%. With V trimmed by 0 bases and J by 5 bases, 9 bases remained unmatched. The CDR3 covers 15 residues. Germline loops: CDR1 DFQATT, CDR2 SNEGSKA (reference sequence). Material: CD4+ T cells from blood, obtained about 7 months after SARS-CoV-2 vaccination. This clonotype was obtained from a human donor who had recovered from COVID-19. The chain joins TRBV20-1 to TRBJ2-5; 7 bases map to TRBD2. The CDR3 sequence is CSARDPASGLETQYF. CDR3 bases: TGCAGTGCTAGAGATCCGGCTAGCGGATTGGAGACCCAGTACTTC.